The rows below give T cell receptor beta chains drawn from one sample of a study of blood T cells in healthy people across ages. TCRdb fed the 5' RACE reads into MiXCR, producing one record per CDR3 protein. Of some 1,000,000 distinct CDR3 sequences detected, under 30% appear once; the ten largest clones hold around 0.75%. This same sample was also part of a study on T cells of mothers and their children.

Sequencing input: blood. The source is a girl aged 2-10 years in good health. CDR3s include the opening cysteine and the closing phenylalanine or tryptophan. A D gene is named only where the DNA matches it firmly. Size is omitted from some rows. Given values are once, few, many or a class for expanded clones.

V gene: TRBV12-3/TRBV12-4
clone size: once
D gene: TRBD1
J gene: TRBJ2-7
CDR3 protein: CASSLDTGTGPHEQYF
CDR3 DNA: TGTGCCAGCAGTTTAGACACCGGGACAGGTCCCCACGAGCAGTACTTC

V gene: TRBV29-1
clone size: few
D gene: NA
J gene: TRBJ1-2
CDR3 protein: CSVDTGGYTF
CDR3 DNA: TGCAGCGTTGACACCGGGGGCTACACCTTC

V gene: TRBV14
clone size: NA
D gene: TRBD1
J gene: TRBJ1-4
CDR3 protein: CASSQRTGAGGNEKLFF
CDR3 DNA: TGTGCCAGCAGCCAACGTACAGGGGCAGGCGGTAATGAAAAACTGTTTTTT

V gene: TRBV28
clone size: few
D gene: NA
J gene: TRBJ2-1
CDR3 protein: CASSLPPGSYNEQFF
CDR3 DNA: TGTGCCAGCAGTTTACCACCAGGGTCTTACAATGAGCAGTTCTTC

V gene: TRBV4-1
clone size: NA
D gene: NA
J gene: TRBJ2-5
CDR3 protein: CASSQEEGRTQYF
CDR3 DNA: TGCGCCAGCAGCCAAGAGGAAGGGCGGACCCAGTACTTC

V gene: TRBV7-9
clone size: NA
D gene: TRBD2
J gene: TRBJ2-1
CDR3 protein: CASRMTSGSRNEQFF
CDR3 DNA: TGTGCCAGCCGAATGACTAGCGGGAGTCGTAATGAGCAGTTCTTC

V gene: TRBV7-2
clone size: NA
D gene: NA
J gene: TRBJ2-7
CDR3 protein: CASSLAVGSSYEQYF
CDR3 DNA: TGTGCCAGCAGCTTAGCGGTCGGCTCCTCCTACGAGCAGTACTTC

V gene: TRBV7-3
clone size: NA
D gene: NA
J gene: TRBJ2-1
CDR3 protein: CASSLGTKGVSSHNEQFF
CDR3 DNA: TGTGCCAGCAGCTTAGGAACTAAGGGCGTTAGCTCCCACAATGAGCAGTTCTTC

V gene: TRBV15
clone size: NA
D gene: NA
J gene: TRBJ2-3
CDR3 protein: CATSRVTLDTRYF
CDR3 DNA: TGTGCCACCAGCAGAGTGACGTTAGATACGCGGTATTTT

V gene: TRBV14
clone size: NA
D gene: NA
J gene: TRBJ2-1
CDR3 protein: CASSQGPGENEQFF
CDR3 DNA: TGTGCCAGCAGCCAAGGGCCAGGGGAGAATGAGCAGTTCTTC

V gene: TRBV7-2
clone size: NA
D gene: NA
J gene: TRBJ2-7
CDR3 protein: CASSYGMDEQYF
CDR3 DNA: TGTGCCAGCAGCTACGGGATGGACGAGCAGTACTTC

V gene: TRBV21-1
clone size: few
D gene: NA
J gene: TRBJ2-5
CDR3 protein: CAIPQETQYF
CDR3 DNA: TGTGCTATTCCCCAAGAGACCCAGTACTTC

V gene: TRBV20-1
clone size: NA
D gene: NA
J gene: TRBJ1-2
CDR3 protein: CSALLLWGDGYTF
CDR3 DNA: TGCAGTGCCCTTCTCCTGTGGGGGGACGGCTACACCTTC

V gene: TRBV12-3/TRBV12-4
clone size: NA
D gene: NA
J gene: TRBJ2-3
CDR3 protein: CATFTSGATDTQYF
CDR3 DNA: TGTGCCACTTTCACCAGTGGGGCGACAGATACGCAGTATTTT

V gene: TRBV6-5
clone size: few
D gene: NA
J gene: TRBJ1-1
CDR3 protein: CAIFQGTEAFF
CDR3 DNA: TGTGCCATCTTTCAAGGGACAGAAGCTTTCTTT

V gene: TRBV4-1
clone size: NA
D gene: NA
J gene: TRBJ2-1
CDR3 protein: CASSQHGLNTDNEQFF
CDR3 DNA: TGCGCCAGCAGCCAACATGGACTAAATACGGACAATGAGCAGTTCTTC

V gene: TRBV6-5
clone size: few
D gene: TRBD2
J gene: TRBJ2-7
CDR3 protein: CASSRLTSGTYEQYF
CDR3 DNA: TGTGCCAGCAGTAGACTGACTAGCGGTACCTACGAGCAGTACTTC

V gene: TRBV6-6
clone size: few
D gene: TRBD1
J gene: TRBJ2-1
CDR3 protein: CASRTGTGIEQFF
CDR3 DNA: TGTGCCAGCAGAACCGGGACAGGCATTGAGCAGTTCTTC

V gene: TRBV20-1
clone size: NA
D gene: NA
J gene: TRBJ2-7
CDR3 protein: CSARDRRRGVTYEQYF
CDR3 DNA: TGCAGTGCTAGAGATCGGAGGAGAGGAGTTACCTACGAGCAGTACTTC

V gene: TRBV3-1
clone size: NA
D gene: NA
J gene: TRBJ2-7
CDR3 protein: CASSGHLSLYEQYF
CDR3 DNA: TGTGCCAGCAGTGGGCACCTTAGCCTCTACGAGCAGTACTTC

V gene: TRBV29-1
clone size: NA
D gene: NA
J gene: TRBJ2-7
CDR3 protein: CSVESIKEDHHEQYF
CDR3 DNA: TGCAGCGTTGAATCAATCAAGGAAGATCACCACGAGCAGTACTTC

V gene: TRBV28
clone size: few
D gene: NA
J gene: TRBJ2-7
CDR3 protein: CASNPGSSYEQYF
CDR3 DNA: TGTGCCAGCAATCCGGGCAGCTCCTACGAGCAGTACTTC

V gene: TRBV4-2
clone size: NA
D gene: TRBD1
J gene: TRBJ1-2
CDR3 protein: CASSQETGGYTF
CDR3 DNA: TGTGCCAGCAGCCAAGAGACAGGGGGCTACACCTTC

V gene: TRBV5-1
clone size: NA
D gene: TRBD2
J gene: TRBJ2-1
CDR3 protein: CASSSGTSGTDEQFF
CDR3 DNA: TGCGCCAGCAGCTCCGGGACTAGCGGGACGGATGAGCAGTTCTTC